The rows below give T cell receptor beta chains drawn from one sample of a study of T cell responses to AZD1222 COVID-19 vaccine. Profiling relied on immunoSEQ multiplex PCR, and the TCRdb table lists in-frame clones only, not all of them. The sample has about 130,000 clones, roughly 87% seen once; the top ten hold 1.4% to 1.5%. This sample comprised peripheral blood, obtained on day 0 of AZD1222 vaccination. All receptors derive from an adult in good health. Each CDR3 is given with its conserved first and last residue. The order of the fields is D gene, J gene, V gene, clone size, CDR3 protein, CDR3 DNA. D genes are given only for firm matches. Only part of the rows carry a size: once, few, many, or a class if the clone is expanded.

. TRBJ1-5 TRBV3-1/TRBV3-2 . CASSQDTAVGAPQHF TGTGCCAGCAGCCAAGATACGGCGGTTGGAGCGCCCCAGCATTTT
TRBD1 TRBJ1-2 TRBV28 . CASSLLQGGHTF TGTGCCAGCAGTTTATTACAGGGGGGTCACACCTTC
. TRBJ2-3 TRBV7-9 . CASSFVEDTQYF TGTGCCAGCAGCTTCGTAGAGGATACGCAGTATTTT
. TRBJ2-7 TRBV2 . CASCHRYEQYF TGTGCCAGCTGTCACAGATACGAGCAGTACTTC
TRBD1 TRBJ1-1 TRBV5-5 . CASRYRGLDTEAFF TGTGCCAGCAGGTACAGGGGGCTGGACACTGAAGCTTTCTTT
. TRBJ1-5 TRBV28 . CSTRGSSNQPQHF TGTAGTACGCGGGGATCTAGCAATCAGCCCCAGCATTTT
. TRBJ1-6 TRBV2 . CASRGPPKVNSPLHF TGTGCCAGCAGGGGCCCCCCGAAGGTTAATTCACCCCTCCACTTT
. TRBJ2-6 TRBV7-3 . CASSLTFGGGRSGANVLTF TGTGCCAGCAGCTTAACGTTTGGGGGAGGTCGCTCTGGGGCCAACGTCCTGACTTTC
. TRBJ2-7 TRBV19 . CASSIDPFGGFRSEQYF TGTGCCAGTAGTATAGATCCATTCGGCGGGTTTAGGTCCGAGCAGTACTTC
TRBD1 TRBJ2-2 TRBV5-4 . CASSPEGAGELFF TGTGCCAGCAGCCCCGAGGGGGCGGGGGAGCTGTTTTTT
. TRBJ2-7 TRBV5-1 . CASRGGSGAIYEQYF TGCGCCAGCAGGGGAGGTTCGGGAGCAATCTACGAGCAGTACTTC
. TRBJ1-3 TRBV28 once CASSLVGHGNTIYF TGTGCCAGCAGTCTAGTAGGGCATGGAAACACCATATATTTT
TRBD1 TRBJ1-6 TRBV7-2 . CASSPGQGMNSPLHF TGTGCCAGCAGCCCGGGACAGGGCATGAATTCACCCCTCCACTTT
. TRBJ1-1 TRBV5-8 . CASSRDIF TGTGCCAGCAGCAGGGACATCTTT
. TRBJ1-2 TRBV5-6 . CASSLAAGGYTF TGTGCCAGCAGCTTGGCGGCAGGCGGCTACACCTTC
TRBD2 TRBJ2-7 TRBV6-5 once CASSYNSLAGSYEQYF TGTGCCAGCAGTTACAACTCACTAGCGGGATCCTACGAGCAGTACTTC
. TRBJ1-6 TRBV30 . CAWKLPGPRVGSPLHF TGTGCCTGGAAACTACCGGGACCTCGGGTCGGTTCACCCCTCCACTTT
. TRBJ1-6 TRBV9 . CASSPRQGNSPLHF TGTGCCAGCAGCCCCCGCCAAGGAAATTCACCCCTCCACTTT
. TRBJ2-7 TRBV3-1/TRBV3-2 . CASSPQHF TGTGCCAGCAGCCCCCAGCACTTC